This passage covers 11 T cell receptor beta chains from one sample sequenced in a study of T cell changes during pregnancy in multiple sclerosis. Assay used: immunoSEQ multiplex PCR; TCRdb lists only in-frame clones, some missing. The table has roughly 59,000 clones, roughly 93% seen once; the top ten hold approximately 0.35%. Sequencing used CD4+ T cells from peripheral blood mononuclear cells, obtained before pregnancy. The receptor set was obtained from a female donor with multiple sclerosis, enrolled in a pregnancy study.

The rearrangement links TRBV27 to TRBJ2-6; D ambiguous. Germline V gene sequence: CDR1 MNHEY, CDR2 SMNVEV (reference sequence). CDR3 size: 17 residues. V was pared by 2 bases and J by 0 bases, with 11 bases between. The CDR3 region is CASSLVTVRSGANVLTF. The CDR3 nucleotides read TGTGCCAGCAGTTTAGTCACGGTCCGCTCTGGGGCCAACGTCCTGACTTTC.

The V gene is TRBV5-6, the J gene TRBJ2-5; 8 bases fit TRBD1. Germline V lookup: CDR1 SGHDT, CDR2 YYEEEE. The CDR3 is made up of 16 amino acids. Unmatched junction bases numbered 10, after V lost 1 base and J lost 5 bases. This CDR3 reads CASSLSQGAWGETQYF. Here the CDR3 DNA reads TGTGCCAGCAGCTTGTCGCAGGGGGCTTGGGGGGAGACCCAGTACTTC.

The V gene is TRBV19, the J gene TRBJ1-2, with 7 bases that match TRBD1. Looked up from germline, CDR1 is LNHDA and CDR2 is SQIVND (reference sequence). Trimming took 6 bases from V and 3 from J; bases not matched to a gene: 7. The CDR3 has 14 amino acids. The CDR3 coding sequence is TGTGCCAGTAGACAGACAGGGCTAGACTATGGCTACACCTTC. Translated: CASRQTGLDYGYTF.

This clone was seen once. J is TRBJ1-2 and V is TRBV7-2, with a tentative D call TRBD1 (5 bases). The CDR3 has 13 residues. The V end was cut by 1 base, the J end by 8 bases, with 11 bases between. The germline CDR1 and CDR2 sequences are SGHTA and FQGNSA. As DNA, the CDR3 is TGTGCCAGCAGCTTAGTCGGGGGGGACGGCTACACCTTC. This sequence encodes CASSLVGGDGYTF. The full variable domain, its missing parts supplied by reference TRBV7-2 and TRBJ1-2, is GAGVSQSPSNKVTEKGKDVELRCDPISGHTALYWYRQSLGQGLEFLIYFQGNSAPDKSGLPSDRFSAERTGGSVSTLTIQRTQQEDSAVYLCASSLVGGDGYTFGSGTRLTVV.

The chain links TRBV7-8 to TRBJ2-5; possible D gene TRBD2, 6 bases. The length of the CDR3 is 15 residues. Germline loops: CDR1 SGHVS, CDR2 FQNEAQ. V was shortened by 4 bases and J by 5 bases, with 17 bases between the two germline ends. The CDR3 DNA sequence: TGTGCCAGCAGCTCACAGACTAGGGCGACGGAGACCCAGTACTTC. This gives the protein CASSSQTRATETQYF.

This chain links TRBV7-2 with TRBJ2-7; possible D gene TRBD2, 5 bases. V lost 1 base and J lost 3, with 10 bases in between. CDR3 size: 14 residues. CDR1 is SGHTA, CDR2 FQGNSA, per germline. CDR3 loop: CASSLVAGDYEQYF. In DNA, the CDR3 is TGTGCCAGCAGCTTAGTCGCCGGGGACTACGAGCAGTACTTC.

CDR3 amino acids: CAWSIREKLFF. CDR3 in DNA: TGTGCCTGGAGTATCAGGGAAAAACTGTTTTTT. This chain connects TRBV30 to TRBJ1-4; no clear D. Germline CDR1 GTSNPN, CDR2 SVGIG (reference sequence). V lost 2 bases to trimming and J lost 8 bases, with 6 bases between them. This CDR3 contains 11 residues.

This chain joins TRBV11-3 and TRBJ1-1; D gene ambiguous. Trimming shortened V by 0 bases and J by 4 bases, and 6 bases separated the two germline ends. The CDR3 consists of 13 residues. Germline lookup yields CDR1 SGHNT and CDR2 YENEEA. The CDR3 coding sequence is TGTGCCAGCAGCTTAGACCAGGCCACTGAAGCTTTCTTT. Protein: CASSLDQATEAFF.

The chain combines TRBV6-1 with TRBJ2-1; 9 positions match TRBD2. The V gene's germline CDR1 is MNHNS and CDR2 SASEGT. The J segment lost 5 bases and the V segment lost 7 bases, leaving 3 bases of the junction unmatched. This CDR3 has 13 amino acids. CDR3 protein: CASNRLADNEQFF. The CDR3 nucleotides are TGTGCCAGCAACCGACTAGCGGACAATGAGCAGTTCTTC.

This clone was observed a single time. The chain has TRBV27 and TRBJ2-1; 7 positions agree with TRBD1. Trimming took 2 bases from V and 10 from J; bases not matched to a gene: 11. Germline lookup yields CDR1 MNHEY and CDR2 SMNVEV (reference sequence). The CDR3 totals 15 residues. CDR3 nucleotides: TGTGCCAGCAGTTTAATTAGGGGGCTACAATGGGAGCAGTTCTTC. This sequence encodes CASSLIRGLQWEQFF.

This chain connects TRBV27 to TRBJ2-3; D is perhaps TRBD2 (5 bases). CDR1 is MNHEY, CDR2 SMNVEV, per germline (reference sequence). The V end was cut by 5 bases, the J end by 2 bases, with 14 bases between. The CDR3 has 15 amino acids. Written as DNA, the CDR3 is TGTGCCAGCAGTCCTCCGGGCCGGGACACAGATACGCAGTATTTT. It yields the protein CASSPPGRDTDTQYF.